The text below deals with one T cell receptor beta chain. The CDR3 has 16 residues. V was pared by 0 bases and J by 7 bases, with 18 bases between. Looked up from germline, CDR1 is MNHEY and CDR2 is SVGAGI. Per the original methods: Scientists estimated how many nucleated cells there were by amplifying reference gene primers. The repertoire was sequenced with immunoSEQ multiplex PCR; TCRdb's copy has only in-frame clones and lacks some. The V and J calls and the clone size are those of that table, but D and trimming were determined from the DNA. The table records about 73,000 clones, about 80% of them present only once. This sample was taken from a study of blood T cell repertoires in COVID-19. The wider study: Spain, Italy and the United States supplied samples that represented acute and convalescent COVID-19. Nucleic acid was either cDNA or gDNA, and it came from T cells, B-cell-depleted T cells, or PBMCs.

The sample taken for sequencing was peripheral blood. This clonotype originated in a woman aged 55-69 years with acute or convalescent COVID-19. V and J are TRBV6-5 and TRBJ1-2; no firm D call. The CDR3 DNA follows: TGTGCCAGCAGTTACTCGAGTGGAGGGTTCTGGGGTGGCTACACCTTC. This encodes CASSYSSGGFWGGYTF.